The clone carrying this TCR beta chain appeared a single time. What it binds is unknown. This CDR3 has 19 residues. Per the germline V gene, CDR1 is SGHRS and CDR2 is YFSETQ. V was clipped by 3 bases and J by 6 bases; unmatched bases: 19. The sample comes from a study of cytomegalovirus exposure and HLA in healthy donors. Study-wide points: Available immune exposure information covered CMV serostatus only.

PCR involved 60 Vbeta and 13 Jbeta primers. Under the authors' procedure: A later analysis counted 65 million to 80 million unique TCR beta chains, about 10 million shared. Clones were sequenced by immunoSEQ multiplex PCR, and TCRdb holds only the in-frame ones, with some missing. From that table come the V and J calls and clone size; the DNA was used to work out D and trimming. The sample shows tens of thousands of clones, roughly 82% of them seen only once. This receptor was obtained from a man aged 25 to 45 in good health and CMV-seropositive. The chain uses TRBV5-1 and TRBJ2-7; 12 positions agree with TRBD2. Sequenced sample: PBMCs. Written as DNA, the CDR3 is TGCGCCAGCAGCTGGGGACTAGCGGGTGTTAACCGGGGGCTGAGCGAGCAGTACTTC. Its protein product is CASSWGLAGVNRGLSEQYF.